This entry lists 22 T cell receptor beta chains sequenced from one sample in a study of T cells in Graves' hyperthyroidism and ophthalmopathy. Using RNA transcripts as the source, TCR beta CDR3 regions were amplified. The study used the HTBI primer set for a first-round RT-PCR of the TCR CDR3. TCRdb analysed the multiplex PCR reads with MiXCR anew, one entry per CDR3 protein. The repertoire has under 450,000 distinct CDR3 sequences, 15% to 19% of them found once; the top ten carry about 7.7%. Sequenced material: blood. Receptors were obtained from a woman younger than 30 with Graves' hyperthyroidism.

V gene TRBV19 combines with J gene TRBJ1-5, with D perhaps TRBD1 (5 bases). Germline loops: CDR1 LNHDA, CDR2 SQIVND (reference sequence). The germline V and J ends were trimmed by 6 bases and 8 bases, with 20 bases remaining between them. CDR3 size: 15 residues. The CDR3 here is CASSPVGGSGEPQHF. The DNA for the CDR3 is TGTGCCAGTAGCCCGGTGGGGGGGTCGGGAGAGCCCCAGCATTTT. Looking up the rest from reference TRBV19 and TRBJ1-5 gives the full variable domain: DGGITQSPKYLFRKEGQNVTLSCEQNLNHDAMYWYRQDPGQGLRLIYYSQIVNDFQKGDIAEGYSVSREKKESFPLTVTSAQKNPTAFYLCASSPVGGSGEPQHFGDGTRLSIL.

This clonotype was seen at least ten times. The V and J genes are TRBV9 and TRBJ2-1; the match to TRBD2 covers 7 bases. V was pared by 4 bases and J by 8 bases, with 9 bases of the junction left unmatched. The CDR3 contains 14 residues. Germline values: CDR1 SGDLS, CDR2 YYNGEE. The CDR3 loop reads CASSPSGVGDEQFF. The CDR3, as DNA: TGTGCCAGCAGCCCTAGCGGAGTCGGGGATGAGCAGTTCTTC.

Only a few counts were recorded for this clonotype. The chain links TRBV5-1 to TRBJ1-3; tentatively, D is TRBD1 (6 bases). This CDR3 contains 17 residues. V lost 1 base and J 0 bases, leaving 14 bases between the germline ends. Germline V gene data show CDR1 as SGHRS and CDR2 as YFSETQ. The CDR3 loop reads CASSLTGGLSSGNTIYF. The CDR3 DNA follows: TGCGCCAGCAGCTTGACCGGGGGGCTGAGCTCTGGAAACACCATATATTTT.

CDR3 sequence (DNA): TGTGCCTGGGGGCCGATGTCACCCCTCCACTTT. It specifies CAWGPMSPLHF. The chain has TRBV30 and TRBJ1-6; no firm D call. CDR1 is GTSNPN, CDR2 SVGIG, per germline (reference sequence). Between the trimmed V and J ends, which lost 5 bases and 10 bases, there was a span of 9 bases. The CDR3 has 11 amino acids.

A word on this clonotype: A far larger clone is a single base away, which makes a read error likely. The chain carries TRBV11-1 and TRBJ2-2; D is possibly TRBD2 (5 bases). The CDR3 spans 12 residues. Per the germline V gene, CDR1 is SGHAT and CDR2 is FQDESV (reference sequence). CDR3 nucleotide sequence: TGTGCCAGCAGCTTACACACCGGGGAGCTGTTGTTT. Its protein is CASSLHTGELLF. Complete variable domain (other parts from reference TRBV11-1 and TRBJ2-2): EAEVAQSPRYKITEKSQAVAFWCDPISGHATLYWYRQILGQGPELLVQFQDESVVDDSQLPKDRFSAERLKGVDSTLKIQPAELGDSAMYLCASSLHTGELLFGEGSRLTVL.

The V call is TRBV4-2, the J call TRBJ1-1, with 9 bases aligning to TRBD1. The CDR3 runs to 18 residues. The germline V gene has CDR1 LGHNA and CDR2 YNFKEQ. V lost 0 bases to trimming and J lost 4 bases; unmatched junction nucleotides: 12. CDR3 sequence (DNA): TGTGCCAGCAGCCAAGATCTGTACAGGGGGCAGGAAGGCACTGAAGCTTTCTTT. This codes for CASSQDLYRGQEGTEAFF.

As regards this clonotype: Mismatch with germline at one junction end may stem from a read error. The rearrangement joins TRBV7-3 to TRBJ2-3; either TRBD1 or TRBD2 may fit D (5 bases each). CDR3 length equals 16 residues. Germline CDR1 SGHTA, CDR2 FQGTGA. The CDR3 region has the DNA TGCGCCAGCAGCCGTTCGGGACCTGAGGCCACAGATACGCAGTATTTT. Protein product: CASSRSGPEATDTQYF.

This clonotype was seen ten or more times. The CDR3 DNA reads TGTGCCAGCAGCGCACAGGGGGCAGGAGAGACCCAGTACTTC. It encodes CASSAQGAGETQYF. The rearrangement joins TRBV11-3 to TRBJ2-5, with 9 positions matching TRBD1. Germline trimming cut 5 bases from V and 4 bases from J; bases unmatched to any gene: 5. CDR3 length: 14 residues. CDR1 is SGHNT and CDR2 is YENEEA in the germline V gene.

This clonotype occurred many times. DNA of the CDR3: TGTGCCAGCTCCAAGGGCCGGAACAATGAGCAGTTCTTC. This codes for CASSKGRNNEQFF. The chain links TRBV18 to TRBJ2-1, with D uncertain. CDR1 KGHSH and CDR2 LQKENI come from the germline V gene. V shed 6 bases and J shed 5 bases, with 11 bases lying between them. The CDR3 is made up of 13 amino acids.

This clonotype was counted ten times or more. The V gene is TRBV2, the J gene TRBJ2-7; 9 nucleotides align to TRBD1. The CDR3 consists of 18 residues. From germline, CDR1 is SNHLY and CDR2 FYNNEI. V shed 6 bases, J shed 4 bases, and the junction held 19 bases outside the gene matches. CDR3 residues: CASSLPPTGGSGIYEQYF. CDR3 nucleotides: TGTGCCAGCAGCCTTCCCCCCACAGGGGGCAGCGGGATTTACGAGCAGTACTTC.

As for this clonotype: Just one base apart from a much larger clone, this may be a read error. This chain joins TRBV7-3 and TRBJ1-3; no firm D call. Germline V gives CDR1 SGHTA, CDR2 FQGTGA. CDR3 length: 15 amino acids. DNA of the CDR3: TGTGCCAGCAGCTTAGTTACGGACGGTGGAAGCACCATATATTTT. Residues: CASSLVTDGGSTIYF.

This clonotype was seen at least ten times. The CDR3, as DNA: TGTGCCAGCAGCCGGACTTCTAGCGGGGGGTCCTACGAGCAGTACTTC. Translated: CASSRTSSGGSYEQYF. The chain couples TRBV4-2 to TRBJ2-7; TRBD2 matches at 11 bases. CDR3 length: 16 amino acids. V trimming: 4 bases; J trimming: 1 base; junction bases outside the gene matches: 6. CDR1 and CDR2 from the germline V gene are LGHNA and YNFKEQ.

In its sample, this clonotype was seen a few times. The chain has TRBV6-4 and TRBJ2-1, with 8 bases fitting TRBD2. Unmatched junction bases numbered 7, after V lost 4 bases and J lost 2 bases. In germline, CDR1 is MRHNA, CDR2 SNTAGT. The CDR3 covers 16 residues. The CDR3 DNA follows: TGTGCCAGCAGTGCCGCCCCGGGGGGGGCCTACAATGAGCAGTTCTTC. It encodes CASSAAPGGAYNEQFF.

The chain has TRBV6-1 and TRBJ2-7; 9 bases fit TRBD2. Germline V gene sequence: CDR1 MNHNS, CDR2 SASEGT. The ends lost 4 bases at V and 6 bases at J; junction bases unmatched: 10. This CDR3 has 15 amino acids. This chain's CDR3 is CASSGAKAGGREQYF. The CDR3 DNA reads as TGTGCCAGCAGTGGAGCCAAGGCGGGGGGGCGCGAGCAGTACTTC.

This clonotype has a count of ten or more. The chain carries TRBV19 and TRBJ2-5, with D tentatively TRBD1 (5 bases). The germline gives CDR1 LNHDA, CDR2 SQIVND (reference sequence). CDR3 size: 15 residues. The germline V and J ends were trimmed by 5 bases and 5 bases, with 18 bases remaining between them. CDR3 sequence reads: CASSLNPRQRETQYF. The CDR3 nucleotides are TGTGCCAGTAGTTTAAACCCCAGACAGAGGGAGACCCAGTACTTC.

This clonotype was counted many times. This chain uses TRBV4-1 with TRBJ2-7; a weak D match, TRBD2 (6 bases). Trimming cost V 1 base and J 3 bases, with 10 bases left between them. Germline V lookup: CDR1 MGHRA, CDR2 YSYEKL. This CDR3 has 14 residues. CDR3: CASSQGRVGYEQYF. The CDR3, as DNA: TGCGCCAGCAGCCAAGGGAGGGTCGGCTACGAGCAGTACTTC.

At least ten counts were recorded for this clonotype. DNA of the CDR3: TGTGCCAGCAGTTACTCGGGACAGAGGTTTTACGAGCAGTACTTC. It yields the protein CASSYSGQRFYEQYF. V usage is TRBV6-5 and J usage is TRBJ2-7; TRBD1 matches 7 bases. The germline V gene has CDR1 MNHEY and CDR2 SVGAGI. This CDR3 region has 15 residues. V was clipped by 0 bases and J by 4 bases; unmatched bases: 6.

In this sample, this clonotype turned up many times. The chain carries TRBV28 and TRBJ1-5; D remains unclear. From germline, CDR1 is MDHEN and CDR2 SYDVKM. The CDR3 contains 15 residues. V dropped 3 bases and J dropped 5 bases, with 14 bases sitting between them. This CDR3 is CASSFEAYGDQPQHF. The CDR3 coding sequence is TGTGCCAGCAGTTTTGAGGCCTACGGCGATCAGCCCCAGCATTTT.

This clonotype was detected only a few times. The chain joins TRBV19 to TRBJ2-7; the match to TRBD1 covers 7 bases. Per the germline V gene, CDR1 is LNHDA and CDR2 is SQIVND (reference sequence). The V and J ends lost 2 bases and 3 bases, in that order; junction bases with no gene match: 7. CDR3 length: 15 amino acids. The CDR3 loop reads CASSIFPGTDYEQYF. CDR3 nucleotides: TGTGCCAGTAGTATATTCCCCGGGACAGACTACGAGCAGTACTTC.

This clonotype was seen many times. The chain is built from TRBV11-2 and TRBJ2-7; D assignment may be TRBD1 or TRBD2 (5 bases each). V lost 3 bases to trimming and J lost 4 bases, with 10 bases between them. CDR3 size: 13 residues. Germline V gene data show CDR1 as SGHAT and CDR2 as FQNNGV. The CDR3 here is CASSFFWGYEQYF. CDR3 sequence (DNA): TGTGCCAGCAGCTTTTTTTGGGGGTACGAGCAGTACTTC.

This clonotype was seen just once. This sequence joins TRBV9 and TRBJ1-1, with D unresolved. Germline V gives CDR1 SGDLS, CDR2 YYNGEE. The ends were cut back, 4 bases at V and 5 bases at J, with 12 bases in the middle. The CDR3 length is 13 residues. This CDR3 reads CASSQDDGTEAFF. CDR3 bases: TGTGCCAGCAGCCAAGATGACGGGACTGAAGCTTTCTTT.

The CDR3 sequence: CASTPGGSGRSYEQYF. The CDR3 DNA sequence: TGTGCCAGCACCCCTGGGGGTAGCGGGCGCTCCTACGAGCAGTACTTC. The chain carries TRBV11-2 and TRBJ2-7; 7 nucleotides align to TRBD2. This CDR3 has 16 residues. Trimming at V came to 7 bases and at J to 0 bases, leaving 12 bases not matched to a gene. Germline-derived CDR1 and CDR2 are SGHAT and FQNNGV.